The 16 T cell receptor beta chains below all came from one sample that was sequenced in a study of T cell responses to AZD1222 COVID-19 vaccine. Sequencing used immunoSEQ multiplex PCR; TCRdb keeps in-frame clones, though not all of them. The sample lists 100,000 to 130,000 clones, more than 70% occurring once. The sequencing here drew on peripheral blood, taken on day 0 of AZD1222 vaccination. The source of these receptors is an adult in good health.

Only a few counts were recorded for this clone. The rearrangement links TRBV20-1 to TRBJ2-1, with D tentatively TRBD2 (5 bases). V was shortened by 3 bases and J by 4 bases, with 16 bases between the two germline ends. The CDR3 runs 15 residues. The germline CDR1 and CDR2 sequences are DFQATT and SNEGSKA (reference sequence). The CDR3 DNA is TGCAGTGCTAGTCAGGTCAGCGGACCTTACAATGAGCAGTTCTTC. It codes for CSASQVSGPYNEQFF.

CDR3 coding DNA: TGTGCCATCAGTGAAACCGGTGGCAGCTATGGCTACACCTTC. Translated: CAISETGGSYGYTF. V usage is TRBV10-3 and J usage is TRBJ1-2; D remains ambiguous. V was cut by 3 bases and J by 4 bases, with 12 bases left in between. The CDR3 is 14 amino acids. CDR1 ENHRY and CDR2 SYGVKD come from the germline V gene.

The J gene is TRBJ1-2, the V gene TRBV18; a possible D gene is TRBD1 (5 bases). Trimming left V 0 bases short and J 7 bases short, with 9 bases between. Germline lookup yields CDR1 KGHSH and CDR2 LQKENI. This CDR3 comprises 13 residues. The CDR3 DNA reads as TGTGCCAGCTCACCACCAGGGGCGCGTGGCTACACCTTC. Encoded protein: CASSPPGARGYTF.

Only a few counts were recorded for this clone. The chain carries TRBV4-1 and TRBJ1-5; possible D gene TRBD1, 6 bases. Per the germline V gene, CDR1 is MGHRA and CDR2 is YSYEKL. V lost 1 base to trimming and J lost 4 bases, with 14 bases between them. This CDR3 is 16 amino acids long. CDR3 nucleotides: TGCGCCAGCAGCCAAGGGGCGGACAGAGTAAATCAGCCCCAGCATTTT. Amino acids: CASSQGADRVNQPQHF.

The V gene is TRBV14, the J gene TRBJ2-7; possibly TRBD1 for D (6 bases). V lost 3 bases and J 8 bases, leaving 17 bases between the germline ends. Germline loops: CDR1 SGHDN, CDR2 FVKESK. The CDR3 is 14 residues long. CDR3 loop: CASSQDSQTYKQYF. The CDR3 nucleotides read TGTGCCAGCAGCCAGGACAGCCAAACTTACAAGCAGTACTTC.

CDR3 coding DNA: TGTGCCAGCAGCAGACAGGGGGCTTCCTACAATGAGCAGTTCTTC. Translating it yields CASSRQGASYNEQFF. The rearrangement uses TRBV5-8 and TRBJ2-1; 10 bases line up with TRBD1. The CDR3 has 15 residues. Trimming took 4 bases from V and 1 from J; bases not matched to a gene: 2. The germline CDR1 and CDR2 sequences are SGHTS and YDEGEE. The entire variable domain, with the rest obtained from reference TRBV5-8 and TRBJ2-1, is as follows: EAGVTQSPTHLIKTRGQQATLRCSPISGHTSVYWYQQALGLGLQFLLWYDEGEERNRGNFPPRFSGRQFPNYSSELNVNALELEDSALYLCASSRQGASYNEQFFGPGTRLTVL.

J is TRBJ1-1 and V is TRBV18; D perhaps matches TRBD1 (5 bases). Germline CDR1 reads KGHSH; CDR2 reads LQKENI. V was cut by 3 bases and J by 5 bases, with 19 bases left in between. The CDR3 length is 16 residues. CDR3: CASSPTQGGAITEAFF. The CDR3 DNA sequence: TGTGCCAGCTCACCCACTCAGGGTGGGGCAATTACTGAAGCTTTCTTT.

V gene TRBV6-1 combines with J gene TRBJ1-1, with 7 positions matching TRBD1. J lost 3 bases, V lost 5 bases, and 6 bases had no gene match. The CDR3 sequence is 14 residues long. Germline V CDR1 and CDR2: MNHNS, SASEGT. CDR3: CASSSYQGDTEAFF. The DNA of the CDR3 is TGTGCCAGCAGTTCATACCAGGGGGACACTGAAGCTTTCTTT.

The chain links TRBV7-3 to TRBJ2-2; D could derive from TRBD1 or TRBD2 (5 bases each). This CDR3 spans 16 amino acids. Germline-derived CDR1 and CDR2 are SGHTA and FQGTGA. The V end lost 0 bases, the J end lost 5 bases, and 13 bases lay between the germline ends. The chain's CDR3 is CASSLTRRGGTGELFF. CDR3 in DNA: TGTGCCAGCAGCTTAACGAGAAGGGGCGGGACCGGGGAGCTGTTTTTT.

The chain is built from TRBV29-1 and TRBJ1-4; D remains ambiguous. Deletions cut 0 bases from V and 8 bases from J, with 7 bases between. CDR1 is SQVTM and CDR2 is ANQGSEA in the germline V gene. CDR3 length: 12 residues. CDR3 region: CSVEDRGEKLFF. The CDR3 region has the DNA TGCAGCGTTGAAGATCGAGGGGAAAAACTGTTTTTT.

The rearrangement links TRBV7-3 to TRBJ1-1; D gene unclear. From germline, CDR1 is SGHTA and CDR2 FQGTGA. The V end was cut by 0 bases, the J end by 0 bases, with 5 bases between. There are 14 residues in the CDR3. The CDR3 DNA reads TGTGCCAGCAGCTTAACGCCCGTGAACACTGAAGCTTTCTTT. This codes for CASSLTPVNTEAFF.

The chain links TRBV29-1 to TRBJ1-2; 7 nucleotides match TRBD1. Germline loops: CDR1 SQVTM, CDR2 ANQGSEA. This CDR3 contains 12 residues. Trimming cost V 7 bases and J 1 base; bases outside gene matches: 3. CDR3 in DNA: TGCAGCGCAAGACAGGGTAACTATGGCTACACCTTC. Protein sequence: CSARQGNYGYTF.

The J gene is TRBJ2-1, the V gene TRBV4-3, with 9 bases identical to TRBD2. The CDR3 is made up of 15 amino acids. J gave up 5 bases and V 2 bases, and 4 bases lay outside the gene matches. CDR1 LGHNA and CDR2 YSLEER come from the germline V gene. The CDR3 DNA sequence: TGCGCCAGCAGCCAACGCGGGAGGGGGCACAATGAGCAGTTCTTC. This encodes CASSQRGRGHNEQFF.

The chain carries TRBV19 and TRBJ1-3; D is perhaps TRBD1 (5 bases). The CDR3 covers 16 residues. V lost 6 bases and J 0 bases, leaving 15 bases between the germline ends. Germline V gene data show CDR1 as LNHDA and CDR2 as SQIVND (reference sequence). The CDR3 spells CASRPLGTYSGNTIYF. The CDR3 DNA reads TGTGCCAGTAGACCCCTTGGGACCTACTCTGGAAACACCATATATTTT. Complete variable domain (other parts from reference TRBV19 and TRBJ1-3): DGGITQSPKYLFRKEGQNVTLSCEQNLNHDAMYWYRQDPGQGLRLIYYSQIVNDFQKGDIAEGYSVSREKKESFPLTVTSAQKNPTAFYLCASRPLGTYSGNTIYFGEGSWLTVV.

The chain recombines TRBV28 with TRBJ2-2, with D hard to call. CDR3 length: 15 amino acids. V lost 2 bases, J lost 4 bases, and 11 bases lay in between. The germline gives CDR1 MDHEN, CDR2 SYDVKM. CDR3 sequence (DNA): TGTGCCAGCAGTTTAGGTCGGCCGGGCACCGGGGAGCTGTTTTTT. This translates into CASSLGRPGTGELFF. Based on the CDR3 plus reference TRBV28 and TRBJ2-2, the full variable domain is DVKVTQSSRYLVKRTGEKVFLECVQDMDHENMFWYRQDPGLGLRLIYFSYDVKMKEKGDIPEGYSVSREKKERFSLILESASTNQTSMYLCASSLGRPGTGELFFGEGSRLTVL.

This clone was observed once. V and J are TRBV11-3 and TRBJ2-2; TRBD2 is a possible D gene (5 bases). The V and J ends lost 1 base and 5 bases respectively, with 11 bases between them. The CDR3 covers 15 residues. CDR1 is SGHNT and CDR2 is YENEEA in the germline V gene. CDR3 nucleotides: TGTGCCAGCAGCTTAGTAGGACTCCCAACCGGGGAGCTGTTTTTT. Translating gives CASSLVGLPTGELFF.